This T cell receptor (beta chain) was documented in a study of T cell responses to AZD1222 COVID-19 vaccine. Whole-study findings and limits: Spike-specific TCR repertoires showed rising breadth and depth after two AZD1222 doses.

Details on this clone: Its antigen is undetermined.

Repertoires were generated with immunoSEQ multiplex PCR, while TCRdb's copy carries only in-frame clones and drops some. The profile covers more than 150,000 clones, with about 91% appearing a single time and 0.49% taken by the ten largest. The source of this sequence is an adult in good health. This specimen was peripheral blood, taken on day 0 of AZD1222 vaccination.

CDR3 loop: CSARWDTQYF. CDR3 DNA sequence: TGCAGTGCTAGATGGGATACGCAGTATTTT. V is TRBV20-1 and J is TRBJ2-3, with D uncertain. V shed 2 bases and J shed 6 bases, with 3 bases lying between them. From germline, CDR1 is DFQATT and CDR2 SNEGSKA (reference sequence). CDR3 length: 10 amino acids.